Presented here are 20 T cell receptor beta chains from one specimen sequenced in a study of T cell repertoires in aging, cancer and after chemotherapy. A mixed TRB-A/B primer pool amplified rearranged TRB by multiplex touch-down PCR. Each CDR3 protein is one row after TCRdb ran MiXCR on the multiplex PCR reads. The sample includes around 3,000 distinct CDR3 sequences, roughly 34% seen only once; the top ten take approximately 70%. Amplification of TCR beta used genomic DNA extracted from peripheral blood. The sample taken for sequencing was blood. The receptors here all came from a human donor with a solid tumor.

The sample holds a few counts of this clonotype. The gene calls are TRBV5-6 and TRBJ1-6; 8 bases are shared with TRBD1. The junction had 11 bases not matched to a gene; V was cut back by 4 bases and J by 5 bases. The CDR3 extends over 17 amino acids. Germline CDR1 is SGHDT and CDR2 is YYEEEE. The CDR3 loop reads CASSANPGQANNSPLHF. CDR3 DNA: TGTGCCAGCAGCGCCAACCCGGGACAGGCCAATAATTCACCCCTCCACTTT.

The rearrangement uses TRBV27 and TRBJ2-1; the match to TRBD1 covers 11 bases. Germline lookup yields CDR1 MNHEY and CDR2 SMNVEV (reference sequence). The trim removed 6 bases at V and 8 bases at J, leaving 9 bases unmatched. The CDR3 totals 15 residues. Here the CDR3 reads CASRPGTGGQDEQFF. In DNA, the CDR3 is TGTGCCAGCAGACCCGGGACAGGGGGTCAGGATGAGCAGTTCTTC.

By share, this clonotype counts as medium-sized. V and J are TRBV6-1 and TRBJ2-7; D unresolved. Trimming took 4 bases from V and 2 from J, leaving 12 bases between them. The germline CDR1 and CDR2 sequences are MNHNS and SASEGT. CDR3 size: 14 residues. CDR3 in amino acids: CASSGGSTTYEQYF. The CDR3 coding sequence is TGTGCCAGCAGTGGAGGATCTACGACCTACGAGCAGTACTTC.

DNA for the CDR3: TGTGCCAGCAGCGGTATGACAGGGGCAAGCAATCAGCCCCAGCATTTT. Amino acids: CASSGMTGASNQPQHF. J is TRBJ1-5 and V is TRBV5-6; 8 nucleotides line up with TRBD1. The junction had 7 bases not matched to a gene; V was cut back by 4 bases and J by 1 base. Germline values: CDR1 SGHDT, CDR2 YYEEEE. This CDR3 is built from 16 residues.

The J gene is TRBJ1-6, the V gene TRBV19; 8 positions match TRBD1. There are 16 residues in the CDR3. The junction had 7 bases not matched to a gene; V was cut back by 1 base and J by 8 bases. CDR1 is LNHDA, CDR2 SQIVND, per germline (reference sequence). The CDR3 protein is CASSIGVGDRYSPLHF. CDR3 DNA sequence: TGTGCCAGTAGTATAGGAGTCGGGGACAGGTATTCACCCCTCCACTTT.

V usage is TRBV7-6 and J usage is TRBJ1-3; D perhaps matches TRBD1 (5 bases). CDR1 is SGHVS and CDR2 is FNYEAQ in the germline V gene. The ends were cut back, 0 bases at V and 2 bases at J, with 11 bases in the middle. The CDR3 runs 16 residues. Here the CDR3 DNA reads TGTGCCAGCAGCTTAGCAGAAGGGGCGGCTGGAAACACCATATATTTT. Protein: CASSLAEGAAGNTIYF.

This clonotype is medium-sized. This chain joins TRBV15 and TRBJ1-5; no clear D. The CDR3 contains 15 residues. Germline values: CDR1 LNHNV, CDR2 YYDKDF (reference sequence). Trimming cost V 0 bases and J 2 bases, with 8 bases left between them. CDR3 region: CATSRERGGNQPQHF. The DNA of the CDR3 is TGTGCCACCAGCAGAGAACGGGGAGGCAATCAGCCCCAGCATTTT.

To note about this clonotype: The junction does not match germline at one end; this may be a read error. V usage is TRBV5-6 and J usage is TRBJ2-6; 7 bases agree with TRBD1. CDR1 is SGHDT and CDR2 is YYEEEE in the germline V gene. The CDR3 has 17 amino acids. The CDR3 sequence: CASSQGTASSGANVLTF. For the CDR3, the DNA is TGCGCCAGCAGTCAGGGGACAGCCAGCTCTGGGGCCAACGTCCTGACTTTC.

Comments on this clonotype: A much larger clone lies a single base off, so this may be a read error. The V call is TRBV7-6, the J call TRBJ2-1; TRBD1 aligns across 11 bases. The CDR3 loop spans 14 amino acids. V lost 5 bases to trimming and J lost 11 bases; unmatched junction nucleotides: 8. Per germline, CDR1 SGHVS and CDR2 FNYEAQ. The CDR3 coding sequence is TGTGCCAGCAGCAGGGGACAGGGGGGAAATCAGCAGTTCTTC. Translation: CASSRGQGGNQQFF.

Relative to its sample, this clonotype is medium-sized (0.01 to 0.1%). The chain is built from TRBV5-6 and TRBJ2-5; 7 positions match TRBD1. V shed 0 bases and J 5 bases; nucleotides not matched to a gene: 7. CDR1 and CDR2 from the germline V gene are SGHDT and YYEEEE. This CDR3 is built from 15 residues. CDR3 protein: CASSLGTGPIETQYF. The DNA for the CDR3 is TGTGCCAGCAGCTTGGGGACAGGCCCCATCGAGACCCAGTACTTC.

This clonotype is classed as medium-sized. The chain uses TRBV5-5 and TRBJ2-7, with 9 nucleotides matching TRBD2. The CDR3 is 18 residues long. After removal of 0 bases from V and 12 bases from J, the junction contained 22 bases not matched to a gene. Germline values: CDR1 SGHKS, CDR2 YYEKEE (reference sequence). The CDR3 DNA follows: TGTGCCAGCAGCTTGGTCGGAGGGTTCGAGGCTAGCGGGGTTCTACCGTACTTC. Residues: CASSLVGGFEASGVLPYF.

This chain links TRBV20-1 with TRBJ2-2; D may match TRBD1 or TRBD2 (6 bases each). V was trimmed by 2 bases and J by 3 bases, leaving 10 bases between them. The CDR3 contains 14 residues. In germline, CDR1 is DFQATT, CDR2 SNEGSKA (reference sequence). CDR3 in amino acids: CSARKGGYTGELFF. CDR3 sequence (DNA): TGCAGTGCTAGAAAGGGGGGTTACACCGGGGAGCTGTTTTTT.

The chain uses TRBV30 and TRBJ1-6, with D uncertain. Trimming removed 1 base at V and 10 bases at J, with 11 bases between. The CDR3 spans 13 residues. Germline loops: CDR1 GTSNPN, CDR2 SVGIG (reference sequence). CDR3 residues: CAWSAPWRSPLHF. CDR3 DNA sequence: TGTGCCTGGAGTGCCCCCTGGAGGTCACCCCTCCACTTT.

The chain is built from TRBV9 and TRBJ1-1; TRBD1 might be the D (6 bases). The CDR3 loop spans 14 amino acids. Per the germline V gene, CDR1 is SGDLS and CDR2 is YYNGEE. Trimming shortened V by 2 bases and J by 3 bases, and 11 bases separated the two germline ends. The CDR3 DNA sequence: TGTGCCAGCAGCGTGACAGGTTATGACACTGAAGCTTTCTTT. Translation gives CASSVTGYDTEAFF.

This clonotype rates as medium-sized. The genes are TRBV19 and TRBJ2-5; 14 bases fit TRBD2. Germline V gene data show CDR1 as LNHDA and CDR2 as SQIVND (reference sequence). The V gene end was trimmed by 4 bases and the J gene end by 5 bases; junction bases not matched to a gene: 3. There are 15 residues in the CDR3. CDR3 in DNA: TGTGCCAGTAGTACCGGGACTAGCGGGGGTGAGACCCAGTACTTC. Its protein product is CASSTGTSGGETQYF.

The V gene is TRBV9, the J gene TRBJ1-1, with a weak D call TRBD1 (5 bases). This CDR3 region has 17 residues. Trimming shortened V by 4 bases and J by 2 bases, and 21 bases separated the two germline ends. Germline CDR1 is SGDLS and CDR2 is YYNGEE. CDR3 region: CASSHSRGAGRNTEAFF. DNA of the CDR3: TGTGCCAGCAGCCATTCGAGAGGTGCAGGGAGAAACACTGAAGCTTTCTTT.

V and J are TRBV19 and TRBJ1-1; 7 bases match TRBD1. In germline, CDR1 is LNHDA, CDR2 SQIVND (reference sequence). The CDR3 has 18 amino acids. Germline trimming cut 5 bases from V and 4 bases from J; bases unmatched to any gene: 19. CDR3 sequence reads: CASSARQGNILRPTEAFF. The DNA of the CDR3 is TGTGCCAGTAGTGCCAGACAGGGTAACATCCTGCGACCCACTGAAGCTTTCTTT.

This clonotype was detected once. A junction boundary mismatches the germline segment, possibly from a read error. The chain links TRBV27 to TRBJ1-2; D may be TRBD1 (6 bases). The CDR3 spans 14 residues. Germline CDR1 reads MNHEY; CDR2 reads SMNVEV (reference sequence). CDR3 sequence (DNA): TGTGCCAGCGGTTTATACAGGGTTGGATATGGCTACACCTTC. This codes for CASGLYRVGYGYTF.

The chain couples TRBV7-2 to TRBJ2-5; 9 positions match TRBD2. This CDR3 has 14 residues. The germline V gene has CDR1 SGHTA and CDR2 FQGNSA. The J segment lost 4 bases and the V segment lost 2 bases, leaving 2 bases of the junction unmatched. The chain's CDR3 is CASSLRRGGETQYF. In nucleotides, the CDR3 is TGTGCCAGCAGCTTAAGGCGGGGGGGAGAGACCCAGTACTTC.

DNA for the CDR3: TGTGCCAGCAGTTTACAGGGGCCAGTTTACTACACAGATACGCAGTATTTT. Its translation: CASSLQGPVYYTDTQYF. The chain couples TRBV27 to TRBJ2-3; tentative D call: TRBD1 (6 bases). CDR1 is MNHEY, CDR2 SMNVEV, per germline (reference sequence). Trimming took off 2 bases at V and 2 bases at J, with 17 bases between the two ends. The CDR3 covers 17 residues.